This note documents a single TCR beta chain sequence. Its antigen is unidentified. TCRdb processed the 5' RACE reads again and assigns one entry to each CDR3 protein, with no DNA. The sample totals some 410,000 distinct CDR3 sequences. This CDR3 has 16 amino acids. This sample stems from a study of T cells expressing NK-cell markers. About the study: Seven of the eight sequenced donors were classified as HCMV-seropositive, and one was classified as seronegative. Study results and limitations: Dominant NKG2C+ clonotypes in five to seven donors made up roughly 1.0-7.0% of CD8+ T cells.

The source of this sequence is a woman between 18 and 75 years old in good health. The sequenced sample was blood T cells: a sorted CD56 or NKG2C T cell subset, CD4+ or CD8+ T cells, or bulk PBMC T cells (not recorded which). J is TRBJ2-2 and V is TRBV12-3 or TRBV12-4; TCRdb's D gene call, TRBD1, goes unchecked for lack of DNA. The CDR3 protein is CASSFDGAANTGELFF.